This section outlines one T cell receptor (beta chain) sequence together with its context. Its antigen is undetermined. One entry per CDR3 protein results from TCRdb running MiXCR on the 5' RACE reads. Among 200,000 to 300,000 distinct CDR3 sequences listed, 10% to 15% were seen once. V was trimmed by 4 bases and J by 5 bases, leaving 11 bases between them. The CDR3 sequence is 13 residues long. The source of the sample is a study of T cells after yellow fever vaccination. Study findings and constraints: FACS-sorted repertoires could harbor abundant contaminating bulk-population clonotypes.

Material: CD4+ T cells sorted from PBMCs, obtained 45 days after the yellow fever booster vaccination. The chain recombines TRBV12-3 or TRBV12-4 with TRBJ2-5; tentative D call: TRBD1 (5 bases). The sequence was collected from a man younger than 45 who received the YFV17D yellow fever vaccine. CDR3 coding DNA: TGTGCCAGCAGTTCAGGGTCTGGGGAGACCCAGTACTTC. It specifies CASSSGSGETQYF.